The sample holds a few counts of the clone carrying this TCR beta chain. Its matching antigen is unknown. Purified naive CD4+ T cells were depleted of CD25+ Tregs. The CDR3 runs 18 residues. Germline lookup yields CDR1 LGHNA and CDR2 YNFKEQ. Germline trimming cut 1 base from V and 4 bases from J; bases unmatched to any gene: 12. Constant-region reverse primers amplified full-length variable regions, followed by semi-nested Nested Universal Primer A PCR. TCRdb recomputed calls from the 5' RACE reads with MiXCR, one row per CDR3 protein. The data show some 60,000 distinct CDR3 sequences, with 25% to 35% seen just once and roughly 2.1% held by the top ten. General observations from the study: Greatest tumor Treg TCR overlap was with tumor naive CD4+ cells. Tumor memory CD4+ T cell TCR gene usage was found to cluster with blood and lymph node memory CD4+ cells and with lymph node naive CD4+ cells.

The source of this sequence is a female donor with breast cancer. The sample taken for sequencing was tumor-infiltrating naive CD4+ T cells sorted from the breast tumor. Subset given: naive CD4+ T cells, CD4+CD45RA+CD25-. The chain is built from TRBV4-2 and TRBJ2-3; 9 bases align to TRBD2. The CDR3 sequence is CASSQAALAGINPDTQYF. In nucleotides, the CDR3 is TGTGCCAGCAGCCAAGCAGCCCTAGCGGGAATTAACCCAGATACGCAGTATTTT.